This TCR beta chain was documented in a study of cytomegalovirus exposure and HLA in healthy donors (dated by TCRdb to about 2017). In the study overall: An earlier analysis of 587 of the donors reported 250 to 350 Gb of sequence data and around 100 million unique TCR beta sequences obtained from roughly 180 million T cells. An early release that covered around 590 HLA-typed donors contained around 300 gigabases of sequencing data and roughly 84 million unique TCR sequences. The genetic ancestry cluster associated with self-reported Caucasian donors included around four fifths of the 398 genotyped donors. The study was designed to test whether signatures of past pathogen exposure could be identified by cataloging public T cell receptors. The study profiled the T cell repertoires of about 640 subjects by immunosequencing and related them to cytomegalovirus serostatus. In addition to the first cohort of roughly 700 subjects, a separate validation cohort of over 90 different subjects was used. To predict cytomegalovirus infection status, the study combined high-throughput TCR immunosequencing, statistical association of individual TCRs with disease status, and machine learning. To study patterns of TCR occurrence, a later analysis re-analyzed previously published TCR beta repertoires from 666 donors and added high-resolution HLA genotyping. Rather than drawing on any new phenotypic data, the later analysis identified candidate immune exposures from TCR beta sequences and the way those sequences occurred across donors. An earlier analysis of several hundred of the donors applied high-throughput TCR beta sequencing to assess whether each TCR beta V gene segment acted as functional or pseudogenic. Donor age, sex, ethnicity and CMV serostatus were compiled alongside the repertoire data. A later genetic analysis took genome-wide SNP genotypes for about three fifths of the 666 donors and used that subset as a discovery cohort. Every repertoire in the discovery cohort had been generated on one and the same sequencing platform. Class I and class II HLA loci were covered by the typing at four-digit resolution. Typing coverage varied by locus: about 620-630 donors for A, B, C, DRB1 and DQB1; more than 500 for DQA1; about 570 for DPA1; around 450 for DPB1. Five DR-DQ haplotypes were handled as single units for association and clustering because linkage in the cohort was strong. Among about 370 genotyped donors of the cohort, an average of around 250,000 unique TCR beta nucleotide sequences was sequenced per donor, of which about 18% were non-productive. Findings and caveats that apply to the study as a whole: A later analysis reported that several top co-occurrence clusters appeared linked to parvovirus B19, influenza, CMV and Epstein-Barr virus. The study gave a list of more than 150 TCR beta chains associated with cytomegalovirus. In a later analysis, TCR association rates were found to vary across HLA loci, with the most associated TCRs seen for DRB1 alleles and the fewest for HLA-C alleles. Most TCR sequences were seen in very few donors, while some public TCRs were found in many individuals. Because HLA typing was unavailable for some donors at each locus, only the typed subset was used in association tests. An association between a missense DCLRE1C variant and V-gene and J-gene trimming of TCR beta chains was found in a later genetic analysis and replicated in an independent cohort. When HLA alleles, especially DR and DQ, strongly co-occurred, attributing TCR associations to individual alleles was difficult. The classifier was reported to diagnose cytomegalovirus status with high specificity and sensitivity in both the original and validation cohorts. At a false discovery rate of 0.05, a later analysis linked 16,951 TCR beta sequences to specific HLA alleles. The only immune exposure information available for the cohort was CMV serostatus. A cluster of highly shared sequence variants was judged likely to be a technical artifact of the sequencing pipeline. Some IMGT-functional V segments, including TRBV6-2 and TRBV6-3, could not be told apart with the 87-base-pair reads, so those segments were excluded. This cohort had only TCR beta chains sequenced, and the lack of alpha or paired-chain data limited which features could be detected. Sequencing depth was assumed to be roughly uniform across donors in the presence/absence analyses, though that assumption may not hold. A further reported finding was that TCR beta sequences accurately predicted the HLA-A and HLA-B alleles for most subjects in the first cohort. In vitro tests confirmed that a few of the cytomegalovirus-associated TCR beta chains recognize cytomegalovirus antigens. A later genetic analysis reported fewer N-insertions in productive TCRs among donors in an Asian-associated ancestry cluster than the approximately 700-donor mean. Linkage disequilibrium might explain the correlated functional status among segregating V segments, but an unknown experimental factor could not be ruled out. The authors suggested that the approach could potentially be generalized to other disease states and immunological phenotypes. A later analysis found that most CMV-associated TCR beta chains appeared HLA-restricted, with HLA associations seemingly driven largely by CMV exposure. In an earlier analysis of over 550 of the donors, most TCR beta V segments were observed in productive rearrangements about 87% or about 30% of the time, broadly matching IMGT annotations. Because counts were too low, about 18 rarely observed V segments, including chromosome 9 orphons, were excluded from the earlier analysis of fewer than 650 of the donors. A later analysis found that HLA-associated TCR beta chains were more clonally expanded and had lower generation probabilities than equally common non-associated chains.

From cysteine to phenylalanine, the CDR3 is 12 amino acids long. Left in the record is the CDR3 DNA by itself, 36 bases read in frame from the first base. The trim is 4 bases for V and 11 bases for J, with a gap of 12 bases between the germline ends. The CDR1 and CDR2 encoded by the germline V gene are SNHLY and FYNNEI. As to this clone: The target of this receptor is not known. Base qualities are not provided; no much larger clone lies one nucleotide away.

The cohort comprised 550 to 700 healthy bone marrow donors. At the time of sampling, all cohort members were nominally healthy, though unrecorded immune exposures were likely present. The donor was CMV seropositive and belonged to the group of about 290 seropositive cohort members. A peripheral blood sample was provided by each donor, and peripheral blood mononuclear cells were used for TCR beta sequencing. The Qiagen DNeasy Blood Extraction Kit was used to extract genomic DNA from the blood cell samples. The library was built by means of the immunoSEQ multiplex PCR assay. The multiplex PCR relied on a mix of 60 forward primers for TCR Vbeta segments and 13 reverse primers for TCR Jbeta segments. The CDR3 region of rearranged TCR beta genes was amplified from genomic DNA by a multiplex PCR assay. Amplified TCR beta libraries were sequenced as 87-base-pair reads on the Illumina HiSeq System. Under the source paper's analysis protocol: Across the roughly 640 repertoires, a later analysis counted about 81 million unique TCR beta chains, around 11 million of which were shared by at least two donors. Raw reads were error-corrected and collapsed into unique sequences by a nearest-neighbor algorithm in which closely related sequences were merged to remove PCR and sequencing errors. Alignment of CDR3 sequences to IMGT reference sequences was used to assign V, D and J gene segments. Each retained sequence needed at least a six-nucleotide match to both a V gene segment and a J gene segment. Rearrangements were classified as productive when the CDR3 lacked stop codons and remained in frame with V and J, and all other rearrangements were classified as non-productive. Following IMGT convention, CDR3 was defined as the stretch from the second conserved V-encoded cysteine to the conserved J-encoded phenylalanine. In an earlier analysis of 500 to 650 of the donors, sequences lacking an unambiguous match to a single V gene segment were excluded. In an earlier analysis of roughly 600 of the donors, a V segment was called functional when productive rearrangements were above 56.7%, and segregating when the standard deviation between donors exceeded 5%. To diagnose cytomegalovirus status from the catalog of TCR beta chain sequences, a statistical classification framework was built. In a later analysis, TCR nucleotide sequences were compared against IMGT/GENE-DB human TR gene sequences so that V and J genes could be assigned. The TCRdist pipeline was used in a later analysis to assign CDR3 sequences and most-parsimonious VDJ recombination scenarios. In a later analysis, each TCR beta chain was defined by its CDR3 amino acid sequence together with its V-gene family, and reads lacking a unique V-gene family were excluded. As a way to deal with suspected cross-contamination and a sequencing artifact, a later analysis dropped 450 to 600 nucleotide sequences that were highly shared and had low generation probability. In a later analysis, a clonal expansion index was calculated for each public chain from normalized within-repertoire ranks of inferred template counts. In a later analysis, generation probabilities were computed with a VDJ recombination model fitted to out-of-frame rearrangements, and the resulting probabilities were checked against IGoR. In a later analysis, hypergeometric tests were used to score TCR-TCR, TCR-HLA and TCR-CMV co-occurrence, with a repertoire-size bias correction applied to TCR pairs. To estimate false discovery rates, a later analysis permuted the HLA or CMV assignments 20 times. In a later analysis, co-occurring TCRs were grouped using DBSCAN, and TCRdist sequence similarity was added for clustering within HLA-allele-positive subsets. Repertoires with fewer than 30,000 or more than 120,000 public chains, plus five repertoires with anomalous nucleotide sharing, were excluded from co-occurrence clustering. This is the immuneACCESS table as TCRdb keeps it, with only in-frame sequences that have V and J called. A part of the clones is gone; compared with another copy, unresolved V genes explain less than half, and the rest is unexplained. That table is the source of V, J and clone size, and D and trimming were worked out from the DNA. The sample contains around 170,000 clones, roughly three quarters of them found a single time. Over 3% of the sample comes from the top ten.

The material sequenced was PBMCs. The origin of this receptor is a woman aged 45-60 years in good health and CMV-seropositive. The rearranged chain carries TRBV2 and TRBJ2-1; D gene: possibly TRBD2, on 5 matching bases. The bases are TGTGCCAGCAGTGTAGGGAGCGTTAAGCAGTTCTTC. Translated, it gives CASSVGSVKQFF.